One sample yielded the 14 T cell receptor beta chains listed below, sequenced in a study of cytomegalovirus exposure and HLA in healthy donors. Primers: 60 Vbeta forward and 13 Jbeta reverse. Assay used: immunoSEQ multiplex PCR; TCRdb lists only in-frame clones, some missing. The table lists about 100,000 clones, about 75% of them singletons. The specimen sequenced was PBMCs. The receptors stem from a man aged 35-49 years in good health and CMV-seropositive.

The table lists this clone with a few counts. For the CDR3, the DNA is TGTGCCAGCACTTGGGACAGGAACACCGGGGAGCTGTTTTTT. As protein: CASTWDRNTGELFF. V usage is TRBV2 and J usage is TRBJ2-2, with 7 bases matching TRBD1. Germline V gene lookup returns CDR1 SNHLY and CDR2 FYNNEI. V trimming: 7 bases; J trimming: 1 base; junction bases outside the gene matches: 3. The length of the CDR3 is 14 residues.

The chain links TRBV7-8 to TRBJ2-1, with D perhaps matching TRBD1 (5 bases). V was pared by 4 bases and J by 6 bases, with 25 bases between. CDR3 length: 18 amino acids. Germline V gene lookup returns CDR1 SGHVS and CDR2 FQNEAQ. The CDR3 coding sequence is TGTGCCAGCAGCTCCCGATCTAGGGGCAGGAATAATTTCAATGAGCAGTTCTTC. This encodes CASSSRSRGRNNFNEQFF.

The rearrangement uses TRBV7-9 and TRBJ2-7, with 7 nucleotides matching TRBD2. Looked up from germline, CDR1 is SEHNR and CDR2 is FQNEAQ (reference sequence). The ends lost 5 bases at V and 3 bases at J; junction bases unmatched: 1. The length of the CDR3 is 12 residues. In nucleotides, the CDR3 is TGTGCCAGCAGCCGGGGGGTCTACGAGCAGTACTTC. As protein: CASSRGVYEQYF.

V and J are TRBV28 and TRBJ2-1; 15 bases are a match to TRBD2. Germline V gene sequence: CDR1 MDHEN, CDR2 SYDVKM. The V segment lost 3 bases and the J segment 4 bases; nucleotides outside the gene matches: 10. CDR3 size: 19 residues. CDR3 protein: CASSFRRLGTSGRYNEQFF. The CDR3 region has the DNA TGTGCCAGCAGTTTCCGCCGATTAGGGACTAGCGGGAGGTACAATGAGCAGTTCTTC.

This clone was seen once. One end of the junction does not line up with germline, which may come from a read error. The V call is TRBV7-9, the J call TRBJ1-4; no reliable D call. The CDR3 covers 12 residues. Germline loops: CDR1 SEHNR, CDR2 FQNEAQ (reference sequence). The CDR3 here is CSSSRSNEKLFF. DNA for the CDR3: TGTTCCAGCAGCCGTTCCAATGAAAAACTGTTTTTT.

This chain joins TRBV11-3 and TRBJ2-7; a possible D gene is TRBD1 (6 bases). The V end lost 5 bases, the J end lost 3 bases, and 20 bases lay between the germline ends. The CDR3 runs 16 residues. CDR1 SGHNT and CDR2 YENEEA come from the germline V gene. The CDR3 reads CASSPPTGHGNYEQYF. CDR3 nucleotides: TGTGCCAGCAGCCCGCCCACAGGGCATGGTAACTACGAGCAGTACTTC.

CDR3 in DNA: TGTGCCAGCTCAACCCGGGACAGAGTAGATACGCAGTATTTT. This sequence encodes CASSTRDRVDTQYF. The V call is TRBV5-4, the J call TRBJ2-3; 7 nucleotides match TRBD1. Germline V gives CDR1 SGHNT, CDR2 YYREEE (reference sequence). V dropped 7 bases and J dropped 5; count of bases not matched to a gene: 10. This CDR3 is built from 14 residues.

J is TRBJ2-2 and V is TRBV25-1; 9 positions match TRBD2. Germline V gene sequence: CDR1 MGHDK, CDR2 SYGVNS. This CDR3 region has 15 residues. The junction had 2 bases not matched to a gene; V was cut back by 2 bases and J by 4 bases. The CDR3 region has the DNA TGTGCCAGCAGTGAACTAGCGGGGTTCACCGGGGAGCTGTTTTTT. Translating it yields CASSELAGFTGELFF.

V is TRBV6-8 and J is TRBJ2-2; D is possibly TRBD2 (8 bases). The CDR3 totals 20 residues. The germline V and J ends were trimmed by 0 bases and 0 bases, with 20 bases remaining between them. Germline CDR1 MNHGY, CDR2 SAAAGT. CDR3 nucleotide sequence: TGTGCCAGCAGTTACTCACCCCAGGGGGGACTAGTCGCGAACACCGGGGAGCTGTTTTTT. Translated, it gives CASSYSPQGGLVANTGELFF.

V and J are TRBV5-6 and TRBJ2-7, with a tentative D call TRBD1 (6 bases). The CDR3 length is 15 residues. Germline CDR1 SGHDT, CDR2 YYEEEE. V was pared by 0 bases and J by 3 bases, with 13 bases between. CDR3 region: CASSLGGTSGYEQYF. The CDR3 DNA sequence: TGTGCCAGCAGCTTGGGAGGGACATCGGGCTACGAGCAGTACTTC.

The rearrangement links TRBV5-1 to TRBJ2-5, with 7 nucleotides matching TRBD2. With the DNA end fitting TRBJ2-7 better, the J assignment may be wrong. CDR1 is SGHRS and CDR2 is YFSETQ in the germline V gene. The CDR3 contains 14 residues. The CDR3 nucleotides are TGCGCCAGCAGGCCCTTAGCGGGTGGGGACGAGCAGTACTTC. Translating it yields CASRPLAGGDEQYF.

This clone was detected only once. The chain's CDR3 is CASSGQTSGVKEQFF. CDR3 coding DNA: TGTGCCAGCAGCGGACAAACCTCGGGGGTAAAAGAGCAGTTCTTC. The rearrangement uses TRBV5-4 and TRBJ2-1; weak D call: TRBD2 (6 bases). The CDR3 sequence is 15 residues long. The V gene's germline CDR1 is SGHNT and CDR2 YYREEE (reference sequence). V lost 4 bases and J lost 10, with 21 bases in between.

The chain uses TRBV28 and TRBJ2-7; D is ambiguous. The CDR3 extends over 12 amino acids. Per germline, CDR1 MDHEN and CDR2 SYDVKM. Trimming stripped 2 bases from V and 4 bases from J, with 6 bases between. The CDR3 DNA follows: TGTGCCAGCAGTTTAACATCGTACGAGCAGTACTTC. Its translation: CASSLTSYEQYF.

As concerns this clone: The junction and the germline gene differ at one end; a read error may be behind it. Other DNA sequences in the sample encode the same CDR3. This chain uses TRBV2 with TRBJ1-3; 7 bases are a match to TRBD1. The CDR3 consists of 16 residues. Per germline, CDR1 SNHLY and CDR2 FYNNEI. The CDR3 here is CASSEAPGTAGNTIYF. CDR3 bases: TGCGCCAGCAGTGAAGCGCCAGGGACAGCTGGAAACACCATATATTTT.